The sequence of this TCR beta chain was determined in a study of blood T cell repertoires in COVID-19. Trimming removed 10 bases from V and 4 bases from J; junction bases left unmatched: 8. The CDR3 has 14 amino acids. Germline CDR1 and CDR2: LNHDA and SQIVND (reference sequence). Generated by immunoSEQ multiplex PCR, the TCRdb table keeps only in-frame clones and is missing some. The repertoire includes roughly 200,000 clones, roughly 90% of them detected once, and 1.5% to 2% sits in the top ten. The sample consisted of peripheral blood. The TCR was taken from a man aged 18 to 29 with active or convalescent COVID-19. The chain carries TRBV19 and TRBJ2-3; 10 bases align to TRBD2. In DNA form, the CDR3 reads TGTGCCATATCACTAGCGGGAAACTCAGATACGCAGTATTTT. It translates to CAISLAGNSDTQYF.